This TCR beta chain emerged from a study of T cell clonality in common variable immunodeficiency. Equal genomic DNA amounts from CVID and control samples were sequenced. Method: immunoSEQ multiplex PCR; TCRdb's copy keeps in-frame clones and lacks some. Observed in the sample are approximately 20,000 clones, none of them singletons. Whole-study results and caveats: The cause of increased CVID clonality remains unclear without subpopulation sequencing. Fewer deletions and N-nucleotide insertions were reportedly seen in common variable immunodeficiency TCR beta sequences. Patient heterogeneity in the CVID cohort limited correlations between repertoire features and clinical complications.

The CDR3 runs to 15 residues. Unmatched junction bases numbered 8, after V lost 4 bases and J lost 4 bases. Per germline, CDR1 SNHLY and CDR2 FYNNEI. Of note for this clone: What it binds is not known. The CDR3 goes on 3 residues after the read ends, and that part is filled in from the germline J gene.

CVID meant reduced serum IgG, IgA and/or IgM plus specific antibody deficiency. The specimen sequenced was peripheral blood mononuclear cells. This chain connects TRBV2 to TRBJ2-3; 7 nucleotides match TRBD1. The sequence came from a human donor with common variable immunodeficiency. The part of the CDR3 DNA that was read is TGTGCCAGCAGTGCCGGGACAGCGCGGGCAGATACG. Translated: CASSAGTARADT. The whole CDR3 region reads CASSAGTARADTQYF.